This T cell receptor (beta chain) was profiled in a study of blood T cell repertoires in COVID-19 (dated by TCRdb to about 2020). Context from the whole study: Collaborator samples came from the United States, Italy and Spain and covered acute and convalescent phases of COVID-19. Samples came from the ongoing ImmuneRACE study (first 160 participants) plus 1,254 subjects from 6 global collaborators. The repertoires were released in a freely available public database meant as a resource for research on the immune response to SARS-CoV-2. The sample metadata nearly always contained a de-identified subject ID, COVID-19 status, age in years and sex. HLA class I and class II types, where available, came from metadata supplied by the sample provider rather than from assay-based typing. Subjects who had been exposed to COVID-19, were actively infected with it, or had recovered from it provided the deeply sampled blood TCRbeta repertoires that made up the dataset. The prospective study material was composed of cDNA or gDNA derived from T cells, B-cell-depleted T cells, or PBMCs.

The investigation overall reported the following: Clinical and demographic metadata were provided uncurated, with the amount varying by source and participant.

A remark on this clone: Its antigen is currently not known. Base qualities are not provided; no much larger clone lies one nucleotide away.

TCRbeta CDR3 regions were amplified from genomic DNA by means of the immunoSEQ Assay, a bias-controlled multiplex PCR. The paper's data handling went like this. Nucleated cell counts per sample were estimated from amplification of reference gene primers within the assay. To quantify the absolute abundance of each unique TCRbeta CDR3 rearrangement, sequence reads were collapsed and filtered. For each sample, productive Simpson clonality was calculated as the square root of Simpson's diversity index across productive rearrangements. In TCRdb, the immuneACCESS table is reduced to in-frame sequences with V and J assigned. These tables do not hold every clone; where another copy was compared, an unresolved V gene accounts for under half, and the others remain unexplained. That table is the source of V, J and clone size, and D and trimming were worked out from the DNA. The sample contains fewer than 200,000 clones, 82% of them found a single time. The ten biggest clones cover 4% to 6.5% of the sample.

Including the terminal cysteine and phenylalanine, the CDR3 comprises 11 residues. The sequence is cut down to CDR3 DNA, 33 bases in frame from base 1. Deletion took 5 bases off V and 12 bases off J, with a span of 10 bases between the germline ends. Enrolling through a virtual design, the prospective study's participants ranged in age from roughly 18 to 90 years and lived across 20 to 30 United States geographic areas. In the prospective study, participants were assigned to cohorts based on the clinical history participants reported in a screening survey and a study questionnaire. Mobile phlebotomists in the prospective study collected whole blood, serum and a nasopharyngeal or oropharyngeal swab from every participant. Participants in the prospective study had the option to provide additional blood draws and questionnaires over a 2-month period. Prospective study blood samples were shipped either frozen or at room temperature before DNA extraction.

The specimen sequenced was PBMCs or T cells enriched from blood (not recorded which). The clonotype originates from a woman aged 55-69 years with acute COVID-19. The rearranged chain carries TRBV12-3 or TRBV12-4 and TRBJ1-4; the D gene cannot be named for sure. The DNA sequence reads TGTGCCAGCAGTAATGGGCTCGAACTGTTTTTT. Its coded protein is CASSNGLELFF.